This TCR beta chain stems from a study of blood T cell repertoires in COVID-19. Germline CDR1 is MNHEY and CDR2 is SVGAGI. V shed 0 bases and J shed 0 bases, with 9 bases lying between them. The CDR3 runs to 16 residues. The table came from immunoSEQ multiplex PCR; TCRdb's copy has only in-frame clones and leaves some out. The data contain under 250,000 clones, 80% to 90% of them singletons. The clonotype was recovered from a man between 35 and 55 years old with acute or convalescent COVID-19. The chain combines TRBV6-5 with TRBJ1-5; D is unclear. Sequencing used peripheral blood. CDR3 sequence (DNA): TGTGCCAGCAGTTACTCGGCAGACTATAGCAATCAGCCCCAGCATTTT. Translating it yields CASSYSADYSNQPQHF.